This T cell receptor (beta chain) is drawn from a study of blood T cell repertoires in COVID-19 (dated by TCRdb to between 2020 and 2021). Regarding the complete study: The collaborator samples originated in the United States, Italy and Spain and spanned the acute and convalescent phases of COVID-19. A de-identified subject ID, COVID-19 status, age in years and sex were almost always included in the sample metadata. Where HLA class I and class II types were available, the types were taken from metadata supplied by the sample provider, not from assay-based typing. Samples came from the ongoing ImmuneRACE study (first 160 participants) plus 1,254 subjects from 6 global collaborators. Subjects who had been exposed to COVID-19, were actively infected with it, or had recovered from it provided the deeply sampled blood TCRbeta repertoires that made up the dataset. The material from the prospective study consisted of cDNA or gDNA derived from T cells, B-cell-depleted T cells, or PBMCs. The repertoires were released in a freely available public database meant as a resource for research on the immune response to SARS-CoV-2. Paper-wide results and their limitations: Clinical and demographic metadata were provided uncurated, with the amount varying by source and participant.

TCRbeta CDR3 regions were amplified from genomic DNA by means of the immunoSEQ Assay, a bias-controlled multiplex PCR. In the source study's methods: The number of nucleated cells in each sample was estimated by amplification of reference gene primers within the assay. Sequence reads were collapsed and filtered to measure the absolute abundance of every unique TCRbeta CDR3 rearrangement. Productive Simpson clonality was computed per sample as the square root of Simpson's diversity index over productive rearrangements. TCRdb re-hosts the immuneACCESS table, in-frame sequences only. Its copies lack some clones; in the studies checked, an unresolved V gene accounts for under half of them, and the cause for the rest is not known. That table gives V, J and clone size, and the DNA gave D and trimming. Present in this sample are fewer than 350,000 clones, roughly 85% of which were seen just once. Under 2% of the sample rests with the top ten.

There are many counts of this clone. Its target antigen remains unknown. Base-call qualities are not available, and no considerably larger clone is one nucleotide away. In the prospective study, participants were roughly 18 to 100 years old, resided in about two dozen geographic areas of the United States, and were enrolled through a virtual design. Cohort assignment in the prospective study relied on participant-reported clinical history from a screening survey and a study questionnaire. Exposed participants had been in contact, within 2 weeks of entering the study, with a person who had a PCR-confirmed or clinician-diagnosed case of COVID-19. In the prospective study, mobile phlebotomists collected whole blood, serum and a nasopharyngeal or oropharyngeal swab from each participant. Additional blood draws and questionnaires over an approximately 2-month period could optionally be provided by prospective study participants. Before DNA extraction, prospective study blood samples were shipped either frozen or at room temperature.

Looking up the germline V gene yields CDR1 MNHEY and CDR2 SVGAGI. The CDR3 goes from the cysteine to the phenylalanine over 12 residues. Only the CDR3 portion is preserved as DNA: 36 bases, with reading frame beginning at the first base. V gives up 8 bases and J gives up 8 bases, and the segment between their germline ends measures 13 bases. This TCR was sampled from a woman in her thirties who had been exposed to COVID-19. The receptor chain draws on TRBV6-5 and TRBJ1-5, with a weak D call of TRBD1 (6 bases match). The sequencing sample was made of PBMCs or T cells enriched from blood (not recorded which). The CDR3 protein is CASQAGVEPQHF. The DNA sequence is given as TGTGCCAGCCAGGCAGGGGTAGAGCCCCAGCATTTT.